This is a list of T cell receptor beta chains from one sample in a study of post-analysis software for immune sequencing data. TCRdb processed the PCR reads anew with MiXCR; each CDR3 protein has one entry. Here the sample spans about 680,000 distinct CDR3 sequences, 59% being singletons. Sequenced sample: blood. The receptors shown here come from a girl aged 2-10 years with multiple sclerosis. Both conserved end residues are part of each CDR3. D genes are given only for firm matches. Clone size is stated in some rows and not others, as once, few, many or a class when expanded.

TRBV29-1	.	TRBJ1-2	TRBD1	CSVLSGQGRLGDGYTF	TGCAGCGTCCTTTCGGGACAGGGGAGATTAGGGGATGGCTACACCTTC
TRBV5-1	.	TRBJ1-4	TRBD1	CASSFRDSLATNEKLFF	TGCGCCAGCAGCTTTCGGGACAGCCTTGCAACTAATGAAAAACTGTTTTTT
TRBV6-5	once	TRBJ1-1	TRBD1	CASSYDRALEAFF	TGTGCCAGCAGTTATGACAGGGCCCTTGAAGCTTTCTTT
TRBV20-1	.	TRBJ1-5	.	CSAIPGNGGQPQHF	TGCAGTGCCATACCGGGGAACGGGGGGCAGCCCCAGCATTTT
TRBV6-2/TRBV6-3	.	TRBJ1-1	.	CASSYGPGNTEAFF	TGTGCCAGCAGTTACGGGCCGGGGAACACTGAAGCTTTCTTT
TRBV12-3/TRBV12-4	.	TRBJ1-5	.	CASSQGYQPRHF	TGTGCCAGCAGTCAGGGTTATCAGCCCCGGCATTTT
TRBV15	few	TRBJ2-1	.	CATSRDRVGLEQFF	TGTGCCACCAGCAGAGATCGGGTAGGTTTGGAGCAGTTCTTC
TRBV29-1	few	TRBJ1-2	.	CSVRGPYGYTF	TGCAGCGTTCGGGGTCCCTATGGCTACACCTTC
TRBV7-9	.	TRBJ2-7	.	CASSHDSGGDEQYF	TGTGCCAGCAGCCATGATTCCGGGGGAGACGAGCAGTACTTC
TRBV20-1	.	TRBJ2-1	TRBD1	CSAKGRDRVEGFF	TGCAGTGCCAAGGGCCGGGACAGGGTCGAAGGGTTCTTC
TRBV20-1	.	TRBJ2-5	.	CSARENRMLETQYF	TGCAGTGCTAGAGAAAACAGAATGCTTGAGACCCAGTACTTC
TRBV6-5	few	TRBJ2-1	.	CASSNGASYNEQFF	TGTGCCAGCAGCAATGGGGCATCCTACAATGAGCAGTTCTTC
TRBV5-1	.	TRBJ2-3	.	CASSLFITGIGDTDTQYF	TGCGCCAGCAGCTTGTTCATAACAGGGATAGGGGACACAGATACGCAGTATTTT
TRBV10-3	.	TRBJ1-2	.	CATRQGGAVSANYGYTF	TGTGCCACCCGACAAGGAGGCGCAGTCTCAGCTAACTATGGCTACACCTTC
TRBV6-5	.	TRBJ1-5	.	CASSTAGGISNQPQHF	TGTGCCAGCAGTACCGCGGGGGGCATTAGCAATCAGCCCCAGCATTTT
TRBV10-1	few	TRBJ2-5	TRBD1	CASSESWTGGQETQYF	TGCGCCAGCAGTGAGTCCTGGACAGGGGGCCAAGAGACCCAGTACTTC
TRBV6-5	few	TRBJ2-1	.	CASSYWGDEQFF	TGTGCCAGCAGTTACTGGGGGGATGAGCAGTTCTTC
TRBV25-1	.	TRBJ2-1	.	CASSEYQAEQFF	TGTGCCAGCAGTGAATACCAAGCGGAGCAGTTCTTC
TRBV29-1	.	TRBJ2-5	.	CSVEGSPRETQYF	TGCAGCGTTGAAGGCAGTCCACGGGAGACCCAGTACTTC
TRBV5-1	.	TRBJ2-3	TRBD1	CASSFRDREDTQYF	TGCGCCAGCAGCTTTCGGGACAGGGAAGATACGCAGTATTTT
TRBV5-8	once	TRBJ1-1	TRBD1	CASSLVQGAFPNTEAFF	TGTGCCAGCAGCTTAGTACAGGGGGCTTTTCCGAACACTGAAGCTTTCTTT
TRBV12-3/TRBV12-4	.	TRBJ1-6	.	CASSRTPRNLNSPLHF	TGTGCCAGCAGTCGAACACCCAGGAATTTAAATTCACCCCTCCACTTT
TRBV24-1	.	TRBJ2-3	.	CSTSDLRDTQYF	TGTTCCACCAGTGACCTCAGAGATACGCAGTATTTT
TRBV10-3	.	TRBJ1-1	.	CAISGGQSNTEAFF	TGTGCCATCTCCGGTGGACAGTCGAACACTGAAGCTTTCTTT
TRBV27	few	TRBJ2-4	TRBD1	CASSWDSLREQYF	TGTGCCAGCAGCTGGGACAGCCTTAGAGAGCAGTACTTC
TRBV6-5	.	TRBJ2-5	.	CASSYSPEVYQETQYF	TGTGCCAGCAGTTACTCCCCGGAAGTGTACCAAGAGACCCAGTACTTC
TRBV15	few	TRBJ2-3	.	CATSRERFGLGYRTDTQYF	TGTGCCACCAGCAGAGAGAGGTTTGGTTTGGGATACCGCACAGATACGCAGTATTTT
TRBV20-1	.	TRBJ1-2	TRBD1	CSASQGAGSTVGYTF	TGCAGTGCTAGCCAGGGGGCGGGATCCACGGTTGGCTACACCTTC
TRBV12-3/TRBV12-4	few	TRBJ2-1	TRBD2	CASRRTSGSYNEQFF	TGTGCCAGCAGGAGGACTAGCGGGAGCTACAATGAGCAGTTCTTC
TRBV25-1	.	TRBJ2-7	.	CASSPAGLTYEQYF	TGTGCCAGCAGCCCGGCGGGACTGACGTACGAGCAGTACTTC
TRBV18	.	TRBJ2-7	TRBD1	CASSPGQDREQYF	TGTGCCAGCTCACCGGGACAGGACCGCGAGCAGTACTTC
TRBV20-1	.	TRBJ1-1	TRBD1	CSAEGSTGGTEAFF	TGCAGTGCCGAGGGTTCTACAGGGGGCACTGAAGCTTTCTTT
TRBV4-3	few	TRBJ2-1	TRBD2	CASSQSMGGGADLFYNEQFF	TGCGCCAGCAGCCAATCAATGGGCGGGGGGGCCGATTTGTTCTACAATGAGCAGTTCTTC
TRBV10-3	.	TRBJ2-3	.	CAIRGGAVGERNTDTQYF	TGTGCCATCAGGGGGGGGGCAGTGGGAGAACGAAACACAGATACGCAGTATTTT